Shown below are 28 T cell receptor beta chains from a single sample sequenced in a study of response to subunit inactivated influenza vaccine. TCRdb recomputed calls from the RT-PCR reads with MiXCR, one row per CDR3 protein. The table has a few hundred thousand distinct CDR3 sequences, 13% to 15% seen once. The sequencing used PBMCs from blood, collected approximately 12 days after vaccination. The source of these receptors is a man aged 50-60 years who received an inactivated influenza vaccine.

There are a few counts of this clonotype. DNA for the CDR3: TGTGCCAGCAGTTACCCAGCGGGAGGTGCAGAGACCCAGTACTTC. It is translated as CASSYPAGGAETQYF. The rearrangement joins TRBV6-5 to TRBJ2-5; 9 bases agree with TRBD2. The CDR3 runs 15 residues. The junction had 5 bases not matched to a gene; V was cut back by 2 bases and J by 4 bases. Germline V gene data show CDR1 as MNHEY and CDR2 as SVGAGI.

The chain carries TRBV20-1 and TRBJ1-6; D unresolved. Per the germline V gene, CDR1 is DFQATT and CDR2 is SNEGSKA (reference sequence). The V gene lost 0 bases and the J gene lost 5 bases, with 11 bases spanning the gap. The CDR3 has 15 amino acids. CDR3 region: CSAREGIWDNSPLHF. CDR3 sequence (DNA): TGCAGTGCTAGAGAGGGAATCTGGGATAATTCACCCCTCCACTTT.

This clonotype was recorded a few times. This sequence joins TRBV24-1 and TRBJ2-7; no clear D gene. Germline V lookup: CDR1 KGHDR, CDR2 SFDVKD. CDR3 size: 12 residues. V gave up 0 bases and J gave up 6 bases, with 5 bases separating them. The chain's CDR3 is CATSDLWGEQYF. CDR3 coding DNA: TGTGCCACCAGTGATTTGTGGGGCGAGCAGTACTTC.

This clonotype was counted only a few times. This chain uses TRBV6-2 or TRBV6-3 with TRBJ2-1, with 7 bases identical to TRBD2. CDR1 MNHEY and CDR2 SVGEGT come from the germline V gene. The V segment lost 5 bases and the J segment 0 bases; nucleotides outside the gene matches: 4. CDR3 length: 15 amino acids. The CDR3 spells CASSRAGNSYNEQFF. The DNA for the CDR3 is TGTGCCAGCAGTCGAGCGGGAAACTCCTACAATGAGCAGTTCTTC.

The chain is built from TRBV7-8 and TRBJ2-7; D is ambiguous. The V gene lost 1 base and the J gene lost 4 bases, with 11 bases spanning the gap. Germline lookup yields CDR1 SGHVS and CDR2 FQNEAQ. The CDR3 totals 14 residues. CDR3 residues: CASSLEGPTYEQYF. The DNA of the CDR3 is TGTGCCAGCAGCTTAGAAGGCCCGACATACGAGCAGTACTTC. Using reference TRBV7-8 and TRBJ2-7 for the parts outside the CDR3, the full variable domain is GAGVSQSPRYKVAKRGQDVALRCDPISGHVSLFWYQQALGQGPEFLTYFQNEAQLDKSGLPSDRFFAERPEGSVSTLKIQRTQQEDSAVYLCASSLEGPTYEQYFGPGTRLTVT.

The CDR3 coding sequence is TGCAGTGCTAGGGGGGACCTTAGCAATCAGCCCCAGCATTTT. Protein sequence: CSARGDLSNQPQHF. The rearrangement links TRBV20-1 to TRBJ1-5; maybe TRBD1 (5 bases). The CDR3 loop spans 14 amino acids. Looked up from germline, CDR1 is DFQATT and CDR2 is SNEGSKA (reference sequence). Trimming shortened V by 3 bases and J by 0 bases, and 9 bases separated the two germline ends.

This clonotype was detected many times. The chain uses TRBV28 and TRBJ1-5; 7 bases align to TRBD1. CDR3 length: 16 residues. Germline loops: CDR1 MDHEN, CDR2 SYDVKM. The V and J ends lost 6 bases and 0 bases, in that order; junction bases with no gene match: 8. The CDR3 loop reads CASRPQGVFSNQPQHF. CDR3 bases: TGTGCCAGCAGACCCCAGGGGGTATTTAGCAATCAGCCCCAGCATTTT.

The CDR3 is CASRLISGPIPHEQYF. CDR3 in DNA: TGTGCCAGCAGGCTAATTAGCGGGCCAATCCCCCACGAGCAGTACTTC. The chain is built from TRBV7-2 and TRBJ2-7; 7 nucleotides match TRBD2. V lost 6 bases and J lost 5; bases outside the gene matches: 16. The germline gives CDR1 SGHTA, CDR2 FQGNSA. The CDR3 length is 16 residues. Drawing the rest from reference TRBV7-2 and TRBJ2-7, the complete variable domain is GAGVSQSPSNKVTEKGKDVELRCDPISGHTALYWYRQSLGQGLEFLIYFQGNSAPDKSGLPSDRFSAERTGGSVSTLTIQRTQQEDSAVYLCASRLISGPIPHEQYFGPGTRLTVT.

The CDR3 here is CASSLLQGAFNYGYTF. DNA of the CDR3: TGTGCCAGCAGTTTACTACAGGGGGCTTTTAACTATGGCTACACCTTC. The V and J genes are TRBV27 and TRBJ1-2, with 9 bases that match TRBD1. The V gene end was trimmed by 2 bases and the J gene end by 1 base; junction bases not matched to a gene: 5. The V gene's germline CDR1 is MNHEY and CDR2 SMNVEV (reference sequence). CDR3 length: 16 residues.

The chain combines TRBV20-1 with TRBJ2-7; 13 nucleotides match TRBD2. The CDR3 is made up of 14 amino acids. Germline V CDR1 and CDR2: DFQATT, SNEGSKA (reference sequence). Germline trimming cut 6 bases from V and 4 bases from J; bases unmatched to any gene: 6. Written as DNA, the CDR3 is TGCAGTGCCCAAAGGACTAGCGGGGGTTACGAGCAGTACTTC. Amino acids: CSAQRTSGGYEQYF.

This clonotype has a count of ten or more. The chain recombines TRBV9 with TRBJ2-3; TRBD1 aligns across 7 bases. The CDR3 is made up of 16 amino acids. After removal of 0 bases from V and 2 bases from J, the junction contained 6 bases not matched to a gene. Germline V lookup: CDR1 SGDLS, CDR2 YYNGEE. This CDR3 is CASSVAAGGTTDTQYF. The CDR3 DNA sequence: TGTGCCAGCAGCGTAGCTGCAGGGGGTACCACAGATACGCAGTATTTT.

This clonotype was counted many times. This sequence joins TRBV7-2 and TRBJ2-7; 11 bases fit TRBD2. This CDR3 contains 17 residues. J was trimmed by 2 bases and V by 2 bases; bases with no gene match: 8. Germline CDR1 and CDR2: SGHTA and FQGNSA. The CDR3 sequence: CASSLKAPGLAAYEQYF. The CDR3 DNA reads TGTGCCAGCAGCTTAAAAGCCCCGGGACTAGCGGCCTACGAGCAGTACTTC.

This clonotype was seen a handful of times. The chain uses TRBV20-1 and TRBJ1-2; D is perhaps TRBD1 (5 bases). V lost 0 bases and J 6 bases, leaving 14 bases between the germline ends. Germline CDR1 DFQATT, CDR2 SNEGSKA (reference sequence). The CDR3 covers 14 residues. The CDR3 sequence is CSAREGARGDGYTF. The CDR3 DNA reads TGCAGTGCTAGAGAAGGGGCTCGAGGGGATGGCTACACCTTC.

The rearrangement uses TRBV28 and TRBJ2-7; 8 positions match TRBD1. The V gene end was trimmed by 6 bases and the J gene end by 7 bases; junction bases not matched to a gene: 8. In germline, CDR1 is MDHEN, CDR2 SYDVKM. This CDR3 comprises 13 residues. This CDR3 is CASRWQGAGEQYF. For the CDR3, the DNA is TGTGCCAGCAGGTGGCAGGGGGCTGGAGAGCAGTACTTC.

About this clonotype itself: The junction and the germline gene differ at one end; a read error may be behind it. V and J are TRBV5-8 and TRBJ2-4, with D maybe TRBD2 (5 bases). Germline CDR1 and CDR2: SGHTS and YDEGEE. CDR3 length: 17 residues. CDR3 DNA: TGTACCAGCAGCTTCGGCGGGTCCTTGGCGGCCAAAAACATTCAGTACTTC. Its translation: CTSSFGGSLAAKNIQYF.

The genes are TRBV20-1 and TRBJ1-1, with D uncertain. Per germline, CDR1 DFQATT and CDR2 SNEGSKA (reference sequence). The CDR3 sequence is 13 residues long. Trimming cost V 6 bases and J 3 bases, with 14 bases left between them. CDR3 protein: CSAIRLADTEAFF. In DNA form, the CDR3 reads TGCAGTGCAATAAGGTTGGCCGACACTGAAGCTTTCTTT.

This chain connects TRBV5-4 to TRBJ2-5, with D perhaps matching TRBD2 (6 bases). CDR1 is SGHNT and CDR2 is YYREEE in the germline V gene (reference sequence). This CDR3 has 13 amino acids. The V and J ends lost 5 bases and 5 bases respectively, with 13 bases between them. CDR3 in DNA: TGTGCCAGCAGTACGCGGGAATCCGAGACCCAGTACTTC. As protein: CASSTRESETQYF.

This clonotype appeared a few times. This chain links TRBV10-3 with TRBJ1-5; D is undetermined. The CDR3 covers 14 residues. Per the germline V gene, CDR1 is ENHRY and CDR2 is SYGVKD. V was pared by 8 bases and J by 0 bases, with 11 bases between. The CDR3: CAIWVGSSNQPQHF. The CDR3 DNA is TGTGCCATCTGGGTCGGATCTAGCAATCAGCCCCAGCATTTT.

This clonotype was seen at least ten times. The CDR3: CASSLDGITYNEQFF. The CDR3 DNA reads TGCGCCAGCAGCTTGGACGGTATTACCTACAATGAGCAGTTCTTC. The rearrangement uses TRBV5-1 and TRBJ2-1; D call uncertain. Germline V gene lookup returns CDR1 SGHRS and CDR2 YFSETQ. The V gene lost 0 bases and the J gene lost 2 bases, with 9 bases spanning the gap. The CDR3 contains 15 residues.

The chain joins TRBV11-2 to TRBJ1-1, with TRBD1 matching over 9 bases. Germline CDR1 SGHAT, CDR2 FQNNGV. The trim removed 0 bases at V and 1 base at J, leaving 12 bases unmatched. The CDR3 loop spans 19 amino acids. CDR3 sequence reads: CASSLDGTGTLLTNTEAFF. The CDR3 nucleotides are TGTGCCAGCAGCTTAGATGGGACAGGGACGTTATTGACGAACACTGAAGCTTTCTTT.

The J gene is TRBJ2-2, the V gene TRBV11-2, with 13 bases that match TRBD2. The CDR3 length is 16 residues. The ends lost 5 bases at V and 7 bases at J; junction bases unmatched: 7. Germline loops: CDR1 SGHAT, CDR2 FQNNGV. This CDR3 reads CASSPGTSGTIGELFF. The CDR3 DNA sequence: TGTGCCAGCAGCCCCGGGACTAGCGGGACGATCGGGGAGCTGTTTTTT.

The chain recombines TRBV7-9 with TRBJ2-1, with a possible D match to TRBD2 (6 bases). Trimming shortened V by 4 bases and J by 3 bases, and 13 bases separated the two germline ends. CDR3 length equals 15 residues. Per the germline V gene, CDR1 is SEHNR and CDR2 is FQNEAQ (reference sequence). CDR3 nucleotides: TGTGCCAGCAGCTCCCGGGACTCCTTCTACAATGAGCAGTTCTTC. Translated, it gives CASSSRDSFYNEQFF.

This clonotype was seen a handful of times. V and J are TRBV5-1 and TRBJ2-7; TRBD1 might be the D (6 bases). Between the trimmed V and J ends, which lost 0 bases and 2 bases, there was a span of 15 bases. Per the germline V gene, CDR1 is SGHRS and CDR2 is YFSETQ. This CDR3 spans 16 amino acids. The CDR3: CASSLGQTGTTYEQYF. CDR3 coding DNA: TGCGCCAGCAGCTTGGGTCAGACAGGAACGACCTACGAGCAGTACTTC.

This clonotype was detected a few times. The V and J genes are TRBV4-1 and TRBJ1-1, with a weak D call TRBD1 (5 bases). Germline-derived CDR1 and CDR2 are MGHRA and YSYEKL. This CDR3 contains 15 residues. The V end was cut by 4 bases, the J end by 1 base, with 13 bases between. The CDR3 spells CASSLKGLKNTEAFF. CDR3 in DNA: TGCGCCAGCAGCCTAAAGGGACTGAAGAACACTGAAGCTTTCTTT.

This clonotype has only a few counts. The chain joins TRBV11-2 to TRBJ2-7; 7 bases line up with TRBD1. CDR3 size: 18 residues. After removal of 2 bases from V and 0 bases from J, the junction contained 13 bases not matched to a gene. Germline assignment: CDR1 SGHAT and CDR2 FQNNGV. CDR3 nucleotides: TGTGCCAGCAGCTTAAATGGCAGGGACAGCCTTAACTCCTACGAGCAGTACTTC. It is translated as CASSLNGRDSLNSYEQYF.

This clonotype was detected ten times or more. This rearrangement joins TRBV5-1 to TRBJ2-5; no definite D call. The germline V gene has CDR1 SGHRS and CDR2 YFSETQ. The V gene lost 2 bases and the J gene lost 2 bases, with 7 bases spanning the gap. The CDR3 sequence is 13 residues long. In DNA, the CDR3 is TGCGCCAGCAGCTTACAGATACAAGAGACCCAGTACTTC. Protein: CASSLQIQETQYF.

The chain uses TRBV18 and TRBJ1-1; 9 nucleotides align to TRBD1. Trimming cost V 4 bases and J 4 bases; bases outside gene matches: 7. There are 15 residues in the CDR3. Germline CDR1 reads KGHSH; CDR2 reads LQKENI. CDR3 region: CASSLYTGGVTEAFF. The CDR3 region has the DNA TGTGCCAGCTCACTATACACAGGGGGCGTCACTGAAGCTTTCTTT.

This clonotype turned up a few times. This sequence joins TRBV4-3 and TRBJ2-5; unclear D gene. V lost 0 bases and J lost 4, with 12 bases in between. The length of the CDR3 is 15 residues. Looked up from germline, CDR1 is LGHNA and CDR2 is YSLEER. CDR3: CASSQDLMTPETQYF. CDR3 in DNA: TGCGCCAGCAGCCAAGATCTGATGACCCCAGAGACCCAGTACTTC.